This T cell receptor (beta chain) is from a study of T cells in Graves' hyperthyroidism and ophthalmopathy. This CDR3 is 12 amino acids long. The germline gives CDR1 DFQATT, CDR2 SNEGSKA (reference sequence). Trimming removed 5 bases at V and 2 bases at J, with 8 bases between. Patients between 18 and 65 years old had hyperthyroidism, newly diagnosed and lasting under 2 months. Progressors' blood was drawn at hyperthyroidism diagnosis, before ophthalmopathy symptoms. Fresh 10 ml peripheral blood yielded PBMCs. Amplification of TCR beta CDR3 regions was performed using RNA transcripts as template. RT-PCR in the first round (using the HTBI primer set) targeted the TCR CDR3. A single record per CDR3 protein comes from TCRdb applying MiXCR to the multiplex PCR reads. This sample has over 200,000 distinct CDR3 sequences, with about 14% found just once.

Sequenced: blood. This TCR was recovered from a woman between 40 and 50 years old with Graves' hyperthyroidism that later progressed to Graves' ophthalmopathy. The chain employs TRBV20-1 and TRBJ2-3; possibly TRBD1 or TRBD2 for D (5 bases each). For the CDR3, the DNA is TGCAGTGCTGGGGACCCCACAGATACGCAGTATTTT. Its translation is CSAGDPTDTQYF.